Within the sample, the clone carrying this T cell receptor beta chain is medium-sized. This CDR3 comprises 13 residues. Germline V lookup: CDR1 SGHTA, CDR2 FQGNSA. Trimming stripped 3 bases from V and 13 bases from J, with 15 bases between. MiXCR, run by TCRdb on the reads, gives a single entry per CDR3 protein. The sample yields roughly 140,000 distinct CDR3 sequences, less than 25% seen once. This sample was taken from a study of T cell repertoires in cytomegalovirus infection. The source material was PBMCs. V usage is TRBV7-2 and J usage is TRBJ1-4, with D perhaps TRBD1 (5 bases). The TCR comes from a human donor in good health (CMV status not recorded). Some clones in this sample may be carry-over from other donors' samples. DNA of the CDR3: TGTGCCAGCAGCTTGGGTCTCGTGGGGGGACTGTTTTTT. This encodes CASSLGLVGGLFF.